This T cell receptor beta chain was captured in a study of blood T cell repertoires in COVID-19. The authors' processing: By means of reference gene primer amplification, nucleated cell counts were estimated. Some clones are missing from TCRdb's copy, which holds only in-frame ones; the method was immunoSEQ multiplex PCR. V, J and clone size are those of that table, while D and trimming were read from the DNA. Among about 57,000 clones listed, roughly nine tenths were seen once. The CDR3 length is 15 residues. Germline lookup yields CDR1 LGHDT and CDR2 YNNKEL (reference sequence). V lost 4 bases and J lost 1; bases outside the gene matches: 5.

V gene TRBV3-1 (or the pseudogene TRBV3-2) combines with J gene TRBJ2-5, with 8 bases lining up with TRBD2. The specimen was peripheral blood. The clonotype originates from a woman aged 80 or older with COVID-19, enrolled during active disease. In nucleotides, the CDR3 is TGTGCCAGCAGCCGTACCGGGACTAGCCAAGAGACCCAGTACTTC. Protein product: CASSRTGTSQETQYF.